This paragraph covers one T cell receptor (beta chain) sequence. The antigen is not known. The sample comes from a study of cytomegalovirus exposure and HLA in healthy donors. General study findings and limits: Within the data, a cluster of highly shared sequence variants was likely a sequencing artifact. Most sequenced TCRs were rare (though some public TCRs occurred in many donors).

Primers for the PCR totalled 60 Vbeta and 13 Jbeta. The data were produced by immunoSEQ multiplex PCR, yet TCRdb's version contains in-frame clones alone and is incomplete. The data hold 200,000 to 300,000 clones, with 80% to 90% observed a single time. Between the trimmed V and J ends, which lost 5 bases and 5 bases, there was a span of 9 bases. This CDR3 comprises 13 residues. Germline assignment: CDR1 MNHEY and CDR2 SMNVEV (reference sequence). The chain has TRBV27 and TRBJ1-4; D is uncertain. The sample consisted of PBMCs. This clonotype originated in a girl aged 2-10 years in good health and CMV-seronegative. The CDR3 sequence is CASSTRLNEKLFF. The CDR3 coding sequence is TGTGCCAGCAGTACCAGACTCAATGAAAAACTGTTTTTT.